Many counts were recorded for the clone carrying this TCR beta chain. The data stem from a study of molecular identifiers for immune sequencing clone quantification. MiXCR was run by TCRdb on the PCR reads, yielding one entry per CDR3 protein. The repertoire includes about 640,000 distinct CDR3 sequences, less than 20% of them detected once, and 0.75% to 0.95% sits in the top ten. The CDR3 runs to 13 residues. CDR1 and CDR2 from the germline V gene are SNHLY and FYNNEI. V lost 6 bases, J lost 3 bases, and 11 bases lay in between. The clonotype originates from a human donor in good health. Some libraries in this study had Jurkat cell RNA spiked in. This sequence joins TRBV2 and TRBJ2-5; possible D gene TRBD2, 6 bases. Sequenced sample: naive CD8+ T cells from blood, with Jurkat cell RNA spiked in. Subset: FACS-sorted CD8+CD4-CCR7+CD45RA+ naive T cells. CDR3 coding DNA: TGTGCCAGCAGGCGGGACGGAGAAGAGACCCAGTACTTC. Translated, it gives CASRRDGEETQYF.